The 4 T cell receptor beta chains below come from one sample, sequenced in a study of shared clonotypes between healthy human individuals. Naive CD8 cells were CD45RO-negative, positively selected for CCR7, excluding terminally differentiated effector memory CD45RA+ cells. The repertoire was sequenced with immunoSEQ multiplex PCR; TCRdb's copy has only in-frame clones and lacks some. This sample has millions of clones, with about 93% found just once. Sequencing was carried out using naive CD8+ T cells from PBMCs. All receptors derive from a man aged 18 to 29 in good health. Some clones in this sample may be carry-over from other donors' samples.

The chain carries TRBV27 and TRBJ1-1, with 9 nucleotides matching TRBD1. Trimming removed 6 bases from V and 5 bases from J; junction bases left unmatched: 7. This CDR3 comprises 14 residues. Germline V CDR1 and CDR2: MNHEY, SMNVEV (reference sequence). CDR3 protein: CASRPGQGGTEAFF. In DNA form, the CDR3 reads TGTGCCAGCAGACCGGGACAGGGAGGGACTGAAGCTTTCTTT.

The gene calls are TRBV6-1 and TRBJ2-7; possibly TRBD2 for D (5 bases). Germline V gene lookup returns CDR1 MNHNS and CDR2 SASEGT. V lost 4 bases to trimming and J lost 0 bases, with 16 bases between them. The CDR3 length is 16 residues. Written as DNA, the CDR3 is TGTGCCAGCAGTGTTACTGTGGGAGAAGGCTCCTACGAGCAGTACTTC. This encodes CASSVTVGEGSYEQYF.

In its sample, this clone was seen once. CDR3 loop: CASSYPGLAGASYEQYF. The CDR3 DNA sequence: TGTGCCAGCAGCTATCCGGGACTAGCGGGAGCCTCCTACGAGCAGTACTTC. The chain has TRBV7-9 and TRBJ2-7, with 14 bases fitting TRBD2. Germline V CDR1 and CDR2: SEHNR, FQNEAQ (reference sequence). V gave up 4 bases and J gave up 0 bases; unmatched junction bases: 5. CDR3 length: 17 residues.

The chain couples TRBV28 to TRBJ2-7; 10 bases fit TRBD1. This CDR3 has 16 amino acids. Germline-derived CDR1 and CDR2 are MDHEN and SYDVKM. V shed 2 bases and J 4 bases; nucleotides not matched to a gene: 8. CDR3 amino acids: CASSLIGDRGLYEQYF. The CDR3 bases are TGTGCCAGCAGTTTAATTGGGGACAGGGGTTTGTACGAGCAGTACTTC.